A few counts support the clone carrying this TCR beta chain. The antigen is unknown. The CDR3 loop spans 15 amino acids. Trimming removed 5 bases from V and 6 bases from J, with 18 bases in between. Germline V gene sequence: CDR1 SNHLY, CDR2 FYNNEI. The data originate from a study of blood T cells in healthy people across ages. Study results and limitations: TCR beta diversity correlated strongly with naive T cell percentage.

Sample-barcoded 5' priming and a J-beta primer mix drove a second PCR of about 7 to 11 cycles. TCRdb reanalysed the 5' RACE reads using MiXCR and keeps one entry per CDR3 protein. The sample lists 540,000 or so distinct CDR3 sequences, roughly 48% occurring once. For every donor, a draw yielded ten milliliters of peripheral blood. This sequence joins TRBV2 and TRBJ2-3, with D possibly called TRBD1 or TRBD2 (6 bases each). The source material was blood. The TCR sequence derives from an elderly man in good health. CDR3 loop: CASSFTSGAVDTQYF. In nucleotides, the CDR3 is TGTGCCAGCAGTTTCACCTCGGGGGCAGTGGATACGCAGTATTTT.